These 27 T cell receptor beta chains were sequenced from one sample in a study of cytomegalovirus exposure and HLA in healthy donors. With 60 Vbeta and 13 Jbeta primers, the PCR was carried out. Generated by immunoSEQ multiplex PCR, the TCRdb table keeps only in-frame clones and is missing some. The data contain about 150,000 clones, around 80% of them seen just once; the ten biggest clones take up about 5.2%. Source material: PBMCs. These receptors came from a man aged 30 to 39 in good health and CMV-seropositive.

V is TRBV19 and J is TRBJ1-5, with a possible D match to TRBD1 (6 bases). Looked up from germline, CDR1 is LNHDA and CDR2 is SQIVND (reference sequence). The CDR3 totals 16 residues. V lost 3 bases and J lost 0, with 12 bases in between. The CDR3 loop reads CASSIAQGFSNQPQHF. Here the CDR3 DNA reads TGTGCCAGTAGTATCGCACAGGGTTTTAGCAATCAGCCCCAGCATTTT.

The chain carries TRBV29-1 and TRBJ1-2; 9 nucleotides match TRBD1. Looked up from germline, CDR1 is SQVTM and CDR2 is ANQGSEA. The ends lost 6 bases at V and 8 bases at J; junction bases unmatched: 10. The CDR3 has 13 residues. Written as DNA, the CDR3 is TGCAGCGTAATTCCCCGGGACAGGGACGGCTACACCTTC. Translation gives CSVIPRDRDGYTF.

This chain connects TRBV5-5 to TRBJ2-6; TRBD1 matches 11 bases. The V gene's germline CDR1 is SGHKS and CDR2 YYEKEE (reference sequence). J gave up 0 bases and V 5 bases, and 4 bases lay outside the gene matches. CDR3 size: 17 residues. The CDR3 DNA reads as TGTGCCAGCAGAAGGACAGGGGGCTTCTCTGGGGCCAACGTCCTGACTTTC. Residues: CASRRTGGFSGANVLTF.

This chain joins TRBV15 and TRBJ2-7, with a tentative D call TRBD1 (5 bases). The germline V and J ends were trimmed by 0 bases and 0 bases, with 12 bases remaining between them. This CDR3 is built from 16 residues. The germline gives CDR1 LNHNV, CDR2 YYDKDF (reference sequence). CDR3 DNA: TGTGCCACCAGCAGAGATCGACAGAGTTACTCCTACGAGCAGTACTTC. Protein: CATSRDRQSYSYEQYF. Looking up the rest from reference TRBV15 and TRBJ2-7 gives the full variable domain: DAMVIQNPRYQVTQFGKPVTLSCSQTLNHNVMYWYQQKSSQAPKLLFHYYDKDFNNEADTPDNFQSRRPNTSFCFLDIRSPGLGDTAMYLCATSRDRQSYSYEQYFGPGTRLTVT.

The gene calls are TRBV30 and TRBJ1-5, with 8 positions matching TRBD1. CDR1 is GTSNPN and CDR2 is SVGIG in the germline V gene (reference sequence). The CDR3 is made up of 18 amino acids. After removal of 0 bases from V and 0 bases from J, the junction contained 10 bases not matched to a gene. Written as DNA, the CDR3 is TGTGCCTGGAGTGTAGGGACAGGTCTTTTTCATAGCAATCAGCCCCAGCATTTT. This encodes CAWSVGTGLFHSNQPQHF. The complete variable domain, with remaining parts taken from reference TRBV30 and TRBJ1-5, reads SQTIHQWPATLVQPVGSPLSLECTVEGTSNPNLYWYRQAAGRGLQLLFYSVGIGQISSEVPQNLSASRPQDRQFILSSKKLLLSDSGFYLCAWSVGTGLFHSNQPQHFGDGTRLSIL.

To note about this clone: The sample contains more than one DNA sequence encoding this CDR3. This sequence joins TRBV12-5 and TRBJ2-7, with D perhaps TRBD2 (5 bases). The CDR3 is 11 residues long. CDR1 is LGHNT and CDR2 is FRNRAP in the germline V gene. Trimming left V 5 bases short and J 7 bases short, with 9 bases between. This CDR3 is CASGPRGEQYF. CDR3 DNA: TGTGCTAGTGGTCCCCGGGGTGAGCAGTACTTC.

The rearrangement joins TRBV4-1 to TRBJ1-6; 10 positions agree with TRBD1. Trimming removed 3 bases from V and 9 bases from J; junction bases left unmatched: 5. Germline CDR1 MGHRA, CDR2 YSYEKL. The CDR3 runs to 15 residues. CDR3 DNA sequence: TGCGCCAGCAGCCACGGACAGGGGGTTTCTTCACCCCTCCACTTT. As protein: CASSHGQGVSSPLHF.

The genes are TRBV5-4 and TRBJ2-7, with 7 bases fitting TRBD2. Germline trimming cut 0 bases from V and 0 bases from J; bases unmatched to any gene: 6. Germline V lookup: CDR1 SGHNT, CDR2 YYREEE (reference sequence). This CDR3 is built from 16 residues. The CDR3 nucleotides read TGTGCCAGCAGCTTGGTTGGGGGACTAAGCTCCTACGAGCAGTACTTC. This gives the protein CASSLVGGLSSYEQYF.

This chain joins TRBV6-5 and TRBJ1-6; 11 nucleotides line up with TRBD1. Germline loops: CDR1 MNHEY, CDR2 SVGAGI. Trimming removed 0 bases from V and 7 bases from J; junction bases left unmatched: 2. This CDR3 has 16 amino acids. CDR3 protein: CASSYSGTGGNSPLHF. CDR3 DNA: TGTGCCAGCAGTTACTCAGGGACAGGGGGAAATTCACCCCTCCACTTT.

The rearrangement uses TRBV30 and TRBJ2-1; TRBD2 agrees at 11 bases. Trimming cost V 2 bases and J 8 bases; bases outside gene matches: 5. CDR1 GTSNPN and CDR2 SVGIG come from the germline V gene (reference sequence). The CDR3 has 14 residues. CDR3 loop: CAWSFTSGRDEQFF. The CDR3 nucleotides are TGTGCCTGGAGTTTCACTAGCGGGAGAGATGAGCAGTTCTTC.

The V call is TRBV5-1, the J call TRBJ1-2, with 9 bases aligning to TRBD1. Germline V gene data show CDR1 as SGHRS and CDR2 as YFSETQ. V gave up 4 bases and J gave up 8 bases; unmatched junction bases: 6. The CDR3 extends over 13 amino acids. DNA for the CDR3: TGCGCCAGCAGCACGGGACAGGGAGGAGGCTACACCTTC. Its protein is CASSTGQGGGYTF.

This chain connects TRBV5-4 to TRBJ2-1; 8 bases align to TRBD2. The CDR3 loop spans 16 amino acids. The V segment lost 6 bases and the J segment 0 bases; nucleotides outside the gene matches: 8. CDR1 is SGHNT and CDR2 is YYREEE in the germline V gene (reference sequence). The CDR3 DNA follows: TGTGCCAGCAAAGCGGGGGCCCCCAGCTCCTACAATGAGCAGTTCTTC. It codes for CASKAGAPSSYNEQFF.

This clone was counted only a few times. The CDR3 is CASSSTGGQGSGYTF. For the CDR3, the DNA is TGTGCCAGCAGTTCGACCGGGGGACAGGGGAGTGGCTACACCTTC. The chain couples TRBV28 to TRBJ1-2, with 10 bases aligning to TRBD1. The V segment lost 4 bases and the J segment 7 bases; nucleotides outside the gene matches: 9. The CDR3 has 15 amino acids. The germline CDR1 and CDR2 sequences are MDHEN and SYDVKM.

The rearrangement links TRBV4-1 to TRBJ2-2; 9 bases map to TRBD2. The CDR3 runs 17 residues. J lost 2 bases, V lost 3 bases, and 7 bases had no gene match. Germline V CDR1 and CDR2: MGHRA, YSYEKL. The CDR3 nucleotides are TGCGCCAGCAGCCAGGCTACTAGCGGGCGTAACACCGGGGAGCTGTTTTTT. The encoded protein is CASSQATSGRNTGELFF.

This clone was counted a single time. This chain uses TRBV27 with TRBJ2-3, with 7 bases identical to TRBD2. Germline V gene lookup returns CDR1 MNHEY and CDR2 SMNVEV (reference sequence). V trimming: 0 bases; J trimming: 5 bases; junction bases outside the gene matches: 14. The CDR3 runs to 18 residues. CDR3 sequence reads: CASSLSYVAGVELDTQYF. The CDR3 region has the DNA TGTGCCAGCAGTTTATCGTATGTTGCGGGAGTCGAGTTAGATACGCAGTATTTT.

The CDR3: CAWSEGGDTQYF. The DNA for the CDR3 is TGTGCCTGGAGTGAGGGAGGTGATACGCAGTATTTT. The rearrangement links TRBV30 to TRBJ2-3; weak D call: TRBD2 (6 bases). This CDR3 has 12 amino acids. The germline CDR1 and CDR2 sequences are GTSNPN and SVGIG (reference sequence). V was pared by 1 base and J by 6 bases, with 8 bases between. Complete variable domain (other parts from reference TRBV30 and TRBJ2-3): SQTIHQWPATLVQPVGSPLSLECTVEGTSNPNLYWYRQAAGRGLQLLFYSVGIGQISSEVPQNLSASRPQDRQFILSSKKLLLSDSGFYLCAWSEGGDTQYFGPGTRLTVL.

This clone appeared once. The rearrangement links TRBV29-1 to TRBJ2-5, with D possibly being TRBD1 (7 bases). TRBJ2-7 explains the end of the DNA better; the J call may be wrong. CDR3 length: 15 amino acids. Looked up from germline, CDR1 is SQVTM and CDR2 is ANQGSEA. CDR3 bases: TGCAGCGTTGAAGATCTACAGGGGAGGACCTACGAGCAGTACTTC. Translating gives CSVEDLQGRTYEQYF.

The chain links TRBV28 to TRBJ1-2, with D perhaps matching TRBD1 (5 bases). Per germline, CDR1 MDHEN and CDR2 SYDVKM. The V gene lost 7 bases and the J gene lost 7 bases, with 16 bases spanning the gap. The CDR3 extends over 13 amino acids. CDR3 loop: CASIPGGKSGYTF. DNA of the CDR3: TGTGCCAGCATTCCCGGGGGGAAATCTGGCTACACCTTC.

As DNA, the CDR3 is TGTGCCAGCAGGTCACCGGGACAGGGCTCCTACGAGCAGTACTTC. Translating gives CASRSPGQGSYEQYF. The chain is built from TRBV7-2 and TRBJ2-7; 9 bases line up with TRBD1. V lost 6 bases to trimming and J lost 0 bases; unmatched junction nucleotides: 6. This CDR3 has 15 amino acids. Germline V gene data show CDR1 as SGHTA and CDR2 as FQGNSA.

The chain couples TRBV27 to TRBJ1-3; 7 nucleotides agree with TRBD1. Germline V lookup: CDR1 MNHEY, CDR2 SMNVEV (reference sequence). The CDR3 extends over 13 amino acids. The trim removed 6 bases at V and 4 bases at J, leaving 3 bases unmatched. In nucleotides, the CDR3 is TGTGCCAGCAGAGGGGGCTACGGAAACACCATATATTTT. As protein: CASRGGYGNTIYF.

This clone showed up just a few times. CDR3 loop: CASIGVGLAGPFF. The CDR3 DNA sequence: TGTGCCAGCATTGGTGTGGGACTAGCGGGCCCCTTTTTT. The genes are TRBV2 and TRBJ2-2; the match to TRBD2 covers 12 bases. Unmatched junction bases numbered 11, after V lost 7 bases and J lost 17 bases. This CDR3 spans 13 amino acids. Germline-derived CDR1 and CDR2 are SNHLY and FYNNEI. The complete variable domain, with remaining parts taken from reference TRBV2 and TRBJ2-2, reads EPEVTQTPSHQVTQMGQEVILRCVPISNHLYFYWYRQILGQKVEFLVSFYNNEISEKSEIFDDQFSVERPDGSNFTLKIRSTKLEDSAMYFCASIGVGLAGPFFGEGSRLTVL.

This chain joins TRBV6-4 and TRBJ2-2; D is perhaps TRBD2 (6 bases). Trimming cost V 5 bases and J 2 bases, with 9 bases left between them. From germline, CDR1 is MRHNA and CDR2 SNTAGT. CDR3 length: 14 amino acids. The CDR3 DNA reads TGTGCCAGCAGTTTAGCGGAAAACACCGGGGAGCTGTTTTTT. Encoded protein: CASSLAENTGELFF.

This chain connects TRBV18 to TRBJ2-7; D uncertain. The CDR3 is made up of 13 amino acids. Trimming left V 4 bases short and J 3 bases short, with 10 bases between. Germline V gene sequence: CDR1 KGHSH, CDR2 LQKENI. The CDR3 protein is CASSQSPLYEQYF. The CDR3 DNA is TGTGCCAGCTCACAATCCCCTCTCTACGAGCAGTACTTC.

V is TRBV27 and J is TRBJ2-1, with 7 positions matching TRBD2. This CDR3 comprises 12 residues. Per the germline V gene, CDR1 is MNHEY and CDR2 is SMNVEV (reference sequence). The trim removed 6 bases at V and 8 bases at J, leaving 4 bases unmatched. The CDR3 protein is CASRERDYEQFF. The CDR3, as DNA: TGTGCCAGCAGGGAGCGGGATTATGAGCAGTTCTTC.

This clone was seen more than once but under ten times. V gene TRBV11-3 combines with J gene TRBJ2-3; 10 bases match TRBD1. V lost 2 bases to trimming and J lost 6 bases; unmatched junction nucleotides: 11. Looked up from germline, CDR1 is SGHNT and CDR2 is YENEEA. There are 17 residues in the CDR3. The CDR3 DNA is TGTGCCAGCAGCTTATTGCTCCGTGGACAGGGGGTGGATACGCAGTATTTT. As protein: CASSLLLRGQGVDTQYF.

The chain carries TRBV5-8 and TRBJ2-5, with TRBD2 as a possible D gene (7 bases). The CDR3 runs 13 residues. The V gene lost 4 bases and the J gene lost 5 bases, with 12 bases spanning the gap. Germline values: CDR1 SGHTS, CDR2 YDEGEE. CDR3 sequence (DNA): TGTGCCAGCAGCGGGGGGGCCTGGGAGACCCAGTACTTC. This sequence encodes CASSGGAWETQYF.

In this sample, this clone turned up a few times. The chain carries TRBV13 and TRBJ2-5; D is possibly TRBD2 (6 bases). The CDR3 extends over 13 amino acids. The germline CDR1 and CDR2 sequences are PRHDT and FYEKMQ (reference sequence). The V gene lost 1 base and the J gene lost 5 bases, with 8 bases spanning the gap. The CDR3 nucleotides are TGTGCCAGCAGCTTAGATGGGGGGGAGACCCAGTACTTC. It yields the protein CASSLDGGETQYF.